The T cell receptor (beta chain) under discussion was sequenced for a study of blood T cell repertoires in COVID-19. Study-wide context: Sample material is recorded as cDNA or gDNA derived from T cells, B-cell-depleted T cells, or PBMCs.

Deletions cut 6 bases from V and 0 bases from J, with 11 bases between. The CDR3 consists of 15 residues. CDR1 is MNHNY, CDR2 SVGAGI, per germline (reference sequence). Data came from immunoSEQ multiplex PCR; TCRdb stores just in-frame clones and leaves some out. The sample holds around 150,000 clones, around 84% seen once. The specimen sequenced was peripheral blood. The origin of this receptor is a woman aged 50 to 60 in a cohort sampled during active or convalescent COVID-19. V usage is TRBV6-6 and J usage is TRBJ1-4; D is ambiguous. The CDR3 sequence: CASRHNPSTNEKLFF. CDR3 nucleotide sequence: TGTGCCAGCAGACATAATCCTTCAACTAATGAAAAACTGTTTTTT.